This TCR beta chain was sequenced in a study of T cell changes during pregnancy in multiple sclerosis. Using immunoSEQ multiplex PCR, the repertoire was profiled, and TCRdb retains in-frame clones only, with some absent. Of tens of thousands of clones in the sample, 90% to 95% were seen once. The sample was peripheral blood, taken in the first trimester of pregnancy. This clonotype was sampled from a female donor with multiple sclerosis, enrolled in a pregnancy study.

The DNA of the CDR3 is TGTGCCAGCCATCGGGTGCGGTTGGCTGAAGCTTTCTTT. It is translated as CASHRVRLAEAFF. The chain recombines TRBV2 with TRBJ1-1; unclear D gene. Germline V gene data show CDR1 as SNHLY and CDR2 as FYNNEI. Trimming removed 8 bases from V and 6 bases from J, with 16 bases in between. The CDR3 is 13 amino acids.